This TCR beta chain derives from a study of ipilimumab plus nivolumab after autologous stem cell transplantation. Patients got ipilimumab 1 mg/kg beginning 14 to 28 days post-transplant. The table came from immunoSEQ multiplex PCR; TCRdb's copy has only in-frame clones and leaves some out. Of 20,000 to 25,000 clones listed, 70% to 80% are singletons. This CDR3 has 11 residues. Per the germline V gene, CDR1 is SGHRS and CDR2 is YFSETQ. V lost 4 bases, J lost 3 bases, and 4 bases lay in between. The genes are TRBV5-1 and TRBJ1-1; no definite D call. This TCR was sampled from a male donor with diffuse large B-cell lymphoma. The specimen was PBMCs, collected in a trial of ipilimumab plus nivolumab as post-transplant consolidation. The CDR3 nucleotides read TGCGCCAGCAGCGGGGACACTGAAGCTTTCTTT. Protein: CASSGDTEAFF.